This TCR beta chain came from a study of shared clonotypes between healthy human individuals. Terminally differentiated effector memory CD45RA+ cells were left out of the naive CD8 fraction, which was CD45RO-negative and positively selected for CCR7. All of the donors resided in Nashville, Tennessee, and each was a Caucasian adult. The CDR3 is 14 residues long. V was cut by 0 bases and J by 6 bases, with 12 bases left in between. Germline CDR1 and CDR2: ENHRY and SYGVKD. Study-wide results and caveats: Non-shared clonotypes showed lower generation probabilities than clonotypes common to all four donors. Despite large depth, rarefaction showed incomplete sorted-subset sequencing.

The assay was carried out at the deep level. Here immunoSEQ multiplex PCR was the method, and the copy in TCRdb shows in-frame clones only, minus some. This table holds 1.5 million to 2.5 million clones, just under 95% found once. As for this clone: What it binds is unknown.

The chain uses TRBV10-3 and TRBJ2-7; D gene ambiguous. The sequenced sample consisted of naive CD8+ T cells sorted from blood. The sequence came from a man between 18 and 29 years old in good health. The CDR3: CAISESSGALEQYF. The CDR3 DNA reads as TGTGCCATCAGTGAGTCTTCGGGCGCCCTCGAGCAGTACTTC.